This T cell receptor (beta chain) comes out of a study of blood T cell repertoires in COVID-19. Study overall: The United States, Italy and Spain supplied acute and convalescent COVID-19 samples. Sources were T cells, B-cell-depleted T cells, or PBMCs; the material itself was cDNA or gDNA.

Profiling relied on immunoSEQ multiplex PCR, and the TCRdb table lists in-frame clones only, not all of them. The sample lists 110,000 to 150,000 clones; 80% were seen once. CDR1 SEHNR and CDR2 FQNEAQ come from the germline V gene (reference sequence). The J segment lost 11 bases and the V segment lost 1 base, leaving 11 bases of the junction unmatched. The CDR3 sequence is 15 residues long. The chain couples TRBV7-9 to TRBJ1-2; TRBD1 aligns across 9 bases. Material for sequencing was peripheral blood. The TCR comes from an older man who had recovered from COVID-19. CDR3 coding DNA: TGTGCCAGCAGCTTAGGTCGCGGGACAGGGTTAGGATACACCTTC. As protein: CASSLGRGTGLGYTF.